A single sample gave rise to the 8 T cell receptor beta chains below, sequenced in a study of blood T cell repertoires in COVID-19. Some clones are missing from TCRdb's copy, which holds only in-frame ones; the method was immunoSEQ multiplex PCR. The table lists around 260,000 clones, around 83% of them singletons. The specimen sequenced was peripheral blood. These receptors originate from a man aged 18 to 29 with active or convalescent COVID-19.

CDR3 sequence: CASSLGTSGYNEQFF. The CDR3 region has the DNA TGTGCCAGCAGCCTCGGGACTAGTGGTTACAATGAGCAGTTCTTC. The rearrangement uses TRBV5-4 and TRBJ2-1, with TRBD2 identical over 8 bases. Trimming removed 4 bases from V and 4 bases from J; junction bases left unmatched: 7. This CDR3 spans 15 amino acids. Germline loops: CDR1 SGHNT, CDR2 YYREEE (reference sequence).

This sequence joins TRBV6-5 and TRBJ2-7, with D possibly being TRBD1 (5 bases). The CDR3 length is 14 residues. Trimming removed 6 bases from V and 3 bases from J, with 15 bases in between. Germline CDR1 is MNHEY and CDR2 is SVGAGI. CDR3 nucleotides: TGTGCCAGCAGCGACCTTAGGGGTATCTACGAGCAGTACTTC. Protein sequence: CASSDLRGIYEQYF.

The chain uses TRBV2 and TRBJ1-2, with D maybe TRBD1 (5 bases). From germline, CDR1 is SNHLY and CDR2 FYNNEI. Trimming stripped 7 bases from V and 10 bases from J, with 13 bases between. This CDR3 region has 11 residues. CDR3 in DNA: TGTGCCAGCACTGGAGGGGAGTCCTACACCTTC. Protein: CASTGGESYTF.

This clone has more than one count but fewer than ten. The rearrangement joins TRBV2 to TRBJ1-3; D possibly corresponds to TRBD1 (6 bases). Germline lookup yields CDR1 SNHLY and CDR2 FYNNEI. This CDR3 region has 16 residues. The V gene lost 5 bases and the J gene lost 7 bases, with 21 bases spanning the gap. CDR3 nucleotides: TGTGCCAGCAGTAACTCAGGGACGAGGGGGTATAACACCATATATTTT. Residues: CASSNSGTRGYNTIYF.

The chain couples TRBV4-2 to TRBJ2-3; possible D gene TRBD2, 6 bases. Trimming stripped 2 bases from V and 9 bases from J, with 21 bases between. This CDR3 region has 16 residues. The germline gives CDR1 LGHNA, CDR2 YNFKEQ. CDR3 amino acids: CASSQPLSGSEGTQYF. In nucleotides, the CDR3 is TGTGCCAGCAGCCAACCCCTTAGCGGTTCAGAGGGGACGCAGTATTTT.

The V and J genes are TRBV19 and TRBJ1-1; D is unclear. V dropped 0 bases and J dropped 1 base, with 9 bases sitting between them. The CDR3 runs to 15 residues. Germline V gives CDR1 LNHDA, CDR2 SQIVND (reference sequence). The CDR3 bases are TGTGCCAGTAGTATAGATCTTACAGAGAACACTGAAGCTTTCTTT. Protein product: CASSIDLTENTEAFF.

V gene TRBV29-1 combines with J gene TRBJ1-1; 10 bases match TRBD1. Germline V gene sequence: CDR1 SQVTM, CDR2 ANQGSEA. Germline trimming cut 6 bases from V and 11 bases from J; bases unmatched to any gene: 6. The CDR3 is 11 residues long. CDR3 region: CSVRQGAWAFF. CDR3 nucleotides: TGCAGCGTCCGACAGGGGGCATGGGCTTTCTTT.

This chain links TRBV4-2 with TRBJ2-7, with TRBD1 matching 10 bases. Trimming at V came to 0 bases and at J to 4 bases, leaving 9 bases not matched to a gene. Germline-derived CDR1 and CDR2 are LGHNA and YNFKEQ. This CDR3 comprises 17 residues. The DNA of the CDR3 is TGTGCCAGCAGCCAAGAATCCAGCGGGACAGGGGTGTACGAGCAGTACTTC. It codes for CASSQESSGTGVYEQYF.